The source of this T cell receptor (beta chain) is a study of type 1 regulatory T cells. Study as a whole: T-allo10 is a Tr1-enriched, alloantigen-specific CD4 T cell product made in vitro.

TCRdb independently ran MiXCR on the reads; one entry per CDR3 protein. The top ten hold approximately 2.5% of the sample, which has about 18,000 distinct CDR3 sequences, about 9.4% seen once. This clonotype was detected many times. CDR3 size: 14 residues. Looked up from germline, CDR1 is DFQATT and CDR2 is SNEGSKA (reference sequence). V was clipped by 4 bases and J by 4 bases; unmatched bases: 1. This TCR derives from a human donor in good health. The chain has TRBV20-1 and TRBJ2-3; 14 bases agree with TRBD2. Sequencing input: CD4+ T cells, either the whole sample or a sorted fraction (not recorded which). CDR3 coding DNA: TGCAGTGCTATGGGACTAGCGGGAGCAGATACGCAGTATTTT. Translated: CSAMGLAGADTQYF.